A selection of T cell receptor beta chains follows, all from one sample in a study of T cells in Graves' hyperthyroidism and ophthalmopathy. TCRdb reprocessed the multiplex PCR reads via MiXCR and lists one record per CDR3 protein. The sample lists more than 500,000 distinct CDR3 sequences, just over 45% seen once, with 15% to 20% in the top ten. The sequencing sample was made of peripheral blood or thyroid tissue (not recorded which). The receptor source for this set is an adult woman with Graves' disease, either hyperthyroidism or ophthalmopathy (not recorded which). The CDR3 runs from the conserved cysteine through the conserved F or W. The D gene is left open where the match is weak. Size tells how often a clone was seen (once, few, many) or the class of an expanded clone, and some rows leave it out.

-,TRBJ2-5,-,TRBV12-3/TRBV12-4,CASSSLAGETQYF,TGTGCCAGCAGCAGCTTGGCCGGGGAGACCCAGTACTTC
-,TRBJ2-5,-,TRBV12-3/TRBV12-4,CASSRAGGGQPQYF,TGTGCCAGCAGTCGTGCCGGGGGAGGACAGCCCCAGTACTTC
TRBD2,TRBJ2-7,many,TRBV9,CASSARLATGEQYF,TGTGCCAGCAGCGCACGACTAGCAACGGGGGAGCAGTACTTC
-,TRBJ1-2,-,TRBV7-9,CASRSGTYYGYTF,TGTGCCAGCAGGTCTGGGACTTACTATGGCTACACCTTC
TRBD2,TRBJ2-7,-,TRBV3-1,CASSPEGLAGVDEQYF,TGTGCCAGCAGCCCCGAAGGACTAGCGGGAGTTGACGAGCAGTACTTC
-,TRBJ1-5,few,TRBV24-1,CATSATDFVQPQHF,TGTGCCACCAGTGCAACAGACTTTGTTCAGCCCCAGCATTTT
-,TRBJ2-7,many,TRBV2,CASIRDLRAYEQYF,TGTGCCAGCATCAGGGACCTCCGCGCCTACGAGCAGTACTTC
-,TRBJ2-1,-,TRBV7-9,CASSLDGTYNEQFF,TGTGCCAGCAGCTTAGACGGGACCTACAATGAGCAGTTCTTC
TRBD1,TRBJ1-1,-,TRBV11-2,CASSFDRGAFF,TGTGCCAGCAGCTTCGACAGGGGTGCTTTCTTT
TRBD1,TRBJ2-7,-,TRBV20-1,CSATGDRGSYEQYF,TGCAGTGCTACTGGGGACAGGGGGAGCTACGAGCAGTACTTC
-,TRBJ2-5,-,TRBV7-2,CASSLRASEETQYF,TGTGCCAGCAGCTTACGGGCCAGTGAAGAGACCCAGTACTTC
TRBD2,TRBJ2-7,-,TRBV7-2,CASSKLAGGPYEQYF,TGTGCCAGCAGCAAACTAGCGGGGGGGCCCTACGAGCAGTACTTC
TRBD1,TRBJ1-2,many,TRBV6-5,CASSYSGTAGYTF,TGTGCCAGCAGTTACTCCGGGACAGCCGGCTACACCTTC
-,TRBJ2-5,-,TRBV12-3/TRBV12-4,CASRSDANTGELYF,TGTGCCAGCAGGTCAGACGCGAACACCGGGGAGCTGTACTTC
TRBD2,TRBJ2-7,-,TRBV4-1,CASSQGWTSGRASYEQYF,TGCGCCAGCAGCCAAGGGTGGACTAGCGGGAGGGCCTCCTACGAGCAGTACTTC
TRBD1,TRBJ1-1,-,TRBV11-2,CASSFDWDRIKAFF,TGTGCCAGCAGCTTTGACTGGGACAGAATAAAAGCTTTCTTT
TRBD1,TRBJ2-5,-,TRBV18,CPSSPQGAHDETQYF,TGTCCCAGCTCACCGCAGGGGGCGCATGATGAGACCCAGTACTTC